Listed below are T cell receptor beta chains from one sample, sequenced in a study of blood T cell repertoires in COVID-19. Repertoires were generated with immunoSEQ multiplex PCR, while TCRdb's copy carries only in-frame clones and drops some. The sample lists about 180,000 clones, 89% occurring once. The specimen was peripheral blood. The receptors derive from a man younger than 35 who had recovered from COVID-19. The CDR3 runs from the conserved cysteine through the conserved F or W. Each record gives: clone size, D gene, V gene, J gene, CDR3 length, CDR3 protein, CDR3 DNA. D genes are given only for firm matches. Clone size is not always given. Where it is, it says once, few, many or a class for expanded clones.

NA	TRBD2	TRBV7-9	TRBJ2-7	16	CASSLVIAGASYEQYF	TGTGCCAGCAGCTTAGTGATAGCGGGGGCGTCCTACGAGCAGTACTTC
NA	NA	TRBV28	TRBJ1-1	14	CASSLFRVNTEAFF	TGTGCCAGCAGTCTATTCAGGGTGAACACTGAAGCTTTCTTT
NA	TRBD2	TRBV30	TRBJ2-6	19	CAWSFPGLAGVAGANVLTF	TGTGCCTGGAGTTTCCCGGGACTAGCGGGAGTGGCTGGGGCCAACGTCCTGACTTTC
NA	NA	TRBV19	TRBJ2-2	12	CASRGVTGELFF	TGTGCCAGTAGGGGAGTCACCGGGGAGCTGTTTTTT
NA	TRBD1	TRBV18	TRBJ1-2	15	CASSPTGGFNYGYTF	TGTGCCAGCTCACCGACAGGGGGCTTCAACTATGGCTACACCTTC
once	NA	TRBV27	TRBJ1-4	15	CASSLQGLENEKLFF	TGTGCCAGCAGTTTGCAGGGGCTGGAAAATGAAAAACTGTTTTTT
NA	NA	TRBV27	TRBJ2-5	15	CASRQTGIGQETQYF	TGTGCCAGCAGACAAACAGGGATTGGGCAAGAGACCCAGTACTTC
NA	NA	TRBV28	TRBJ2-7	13	CASTGSSAYEQYF	TGTGCCAGCACGGGGAGTAGCGCCTACGAGCAGTACTTC
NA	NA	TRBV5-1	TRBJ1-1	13	CASSLGTRAEAFF	TGCGCCAGCAGCTTGGGCACTAGAGCTGAAGCTTTCTTT
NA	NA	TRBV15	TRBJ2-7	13	CATSRDFAYEQYF	TGTGCCACCAGCAGAGATTTCGCCTACGAGCAGTACTTC
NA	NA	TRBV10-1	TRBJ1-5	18	CASSESGPLTGDRQPQHF	TGCGCCAGCAGTGAGTCGGGACCATTGACAGGCGATCGTCAGCCCCAGCATTTT
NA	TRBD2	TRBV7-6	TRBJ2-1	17	CASSLAVAGGSYNEQFF	TGTGCCAGCAGCTTAGCGGTCGCGGGGGGCTCCTACAATGAGCAGTTCTTC
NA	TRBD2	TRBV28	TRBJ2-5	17	CASSFGTSGDWVKTQYF	TGTGCCAGCAGTTTCGGGACTAGCGGGGACTGGGTAAAGACCCAGTACTTC
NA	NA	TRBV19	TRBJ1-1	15	CASSIVRSEATEAFF	TGTGCCAGTAGTATTGTAAGGTCGGAGGCGACTGAAGCTTTCTTT
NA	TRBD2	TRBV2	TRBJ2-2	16	CASTELAGGGTGELFF	TGTGCCAGCACCGAACTAGCGGGAGGGGGTACCGGGGAGCTGTTTTTT
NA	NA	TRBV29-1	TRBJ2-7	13	CSVGLTLGYEQYF	TGCAGCGTTGGGCTGACATTAGGCTACGAGCAGTACTTC